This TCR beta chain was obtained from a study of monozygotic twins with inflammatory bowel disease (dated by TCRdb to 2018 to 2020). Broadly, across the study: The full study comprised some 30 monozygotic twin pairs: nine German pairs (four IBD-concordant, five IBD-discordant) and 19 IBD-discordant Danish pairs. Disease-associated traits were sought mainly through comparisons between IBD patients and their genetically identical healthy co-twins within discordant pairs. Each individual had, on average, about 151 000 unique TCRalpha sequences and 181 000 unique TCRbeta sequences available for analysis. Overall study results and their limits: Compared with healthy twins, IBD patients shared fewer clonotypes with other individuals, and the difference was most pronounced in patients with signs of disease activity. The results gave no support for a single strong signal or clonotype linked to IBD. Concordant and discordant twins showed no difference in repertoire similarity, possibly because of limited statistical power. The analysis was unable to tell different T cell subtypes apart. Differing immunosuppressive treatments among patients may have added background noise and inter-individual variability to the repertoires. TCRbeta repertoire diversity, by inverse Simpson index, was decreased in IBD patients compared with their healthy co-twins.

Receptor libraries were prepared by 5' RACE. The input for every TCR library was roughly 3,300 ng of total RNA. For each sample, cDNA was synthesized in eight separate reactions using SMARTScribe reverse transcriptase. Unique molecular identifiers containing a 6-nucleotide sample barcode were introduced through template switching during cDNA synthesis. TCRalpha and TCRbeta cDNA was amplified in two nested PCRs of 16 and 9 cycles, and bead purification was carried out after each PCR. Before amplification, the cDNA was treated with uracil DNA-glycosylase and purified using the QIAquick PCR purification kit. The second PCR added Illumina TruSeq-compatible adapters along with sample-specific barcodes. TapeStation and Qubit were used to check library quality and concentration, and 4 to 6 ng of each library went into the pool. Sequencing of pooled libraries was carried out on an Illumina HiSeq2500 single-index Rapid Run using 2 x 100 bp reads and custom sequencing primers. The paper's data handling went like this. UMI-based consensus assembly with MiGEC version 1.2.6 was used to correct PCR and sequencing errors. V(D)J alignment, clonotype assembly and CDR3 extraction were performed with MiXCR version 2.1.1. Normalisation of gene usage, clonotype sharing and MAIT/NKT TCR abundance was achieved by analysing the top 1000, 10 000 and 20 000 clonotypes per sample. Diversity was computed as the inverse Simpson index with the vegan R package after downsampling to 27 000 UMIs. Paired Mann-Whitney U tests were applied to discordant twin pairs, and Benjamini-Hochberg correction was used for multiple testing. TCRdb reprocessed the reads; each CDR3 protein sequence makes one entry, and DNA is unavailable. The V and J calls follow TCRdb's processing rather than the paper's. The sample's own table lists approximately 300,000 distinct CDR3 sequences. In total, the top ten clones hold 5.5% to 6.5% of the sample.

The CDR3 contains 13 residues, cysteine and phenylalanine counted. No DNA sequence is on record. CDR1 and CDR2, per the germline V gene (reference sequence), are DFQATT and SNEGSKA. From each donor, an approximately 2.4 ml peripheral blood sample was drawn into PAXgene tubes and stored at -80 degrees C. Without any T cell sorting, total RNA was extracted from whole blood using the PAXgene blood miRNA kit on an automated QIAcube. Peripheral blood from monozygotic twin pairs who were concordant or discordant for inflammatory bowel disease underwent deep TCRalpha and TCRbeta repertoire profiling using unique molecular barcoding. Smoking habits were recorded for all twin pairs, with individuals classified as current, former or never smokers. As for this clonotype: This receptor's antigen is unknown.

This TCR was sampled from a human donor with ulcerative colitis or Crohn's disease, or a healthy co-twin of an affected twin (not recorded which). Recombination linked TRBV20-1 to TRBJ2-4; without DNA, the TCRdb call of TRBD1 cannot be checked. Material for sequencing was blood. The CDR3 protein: CSAYSRAENIQYF.